This TCR beta chain was captured in a study of cytomegalovirus exposure and HLA in healthy donors. Study-level results: The study labeled 180 or so TCR beta chains cytomegalovirus-associated.

The V end was cut by 6 bases, the J end by 8 bases, with 16 bases between. CDR1 and CDR2 from the germline V gene are SNHLY and FYNNEI. This CDR3 spans 13 amino acids. Points on this clone: Antigen: not known.

13 Jbeta primers and 60 Vbeta primers were used for the PCR. Clones were read by immunoSEQ multiplex PCR, and TCRdb kept only the in-frame ones, dropping some. The profile shows roughly 80,000 clones, around 80% of them singletons. The clonotype comes from a man aged 50-59 years in good health and CMV-seropositive. The source material was PBMCs. The J gene is TRBJ1-2, the V gene TRBV2; maybe TRBD1 (5 bases). CDR3 residues: CASRARTYVGYTF. For the CDR3, the DNA is TGTGCCAGCAGGGCCAGGACATACGTGGGCTACACCTTC.